The 6 T cell receptor beta chains below were found in one sample sequenced in a study of tissue T cells after allogeneic stem cell transplantation. The time point is: mouse harvest day 7 after allogeneic transplant. Mouse grafts combined 10^7 T-cell-depleted bone marrow cells with 10^6 splenic CD5+ T cells. Using immunoSEQ multiplex PCR, the repertoire was profiled, and TCRdb retains in-frame clones only, with some absent. The sample has roughly 7,500 clones, approximately 52% seen once. Sequenced sample: lymph node tissue. These receptors originate from a female BALB/c mouse given C57BL/6 T cells with graft-versus-host disease after an allogeneic hematopoietic cell transplant.

For this clone: Gene names are mouse gene names. The missing CDR3 end, 1 residue past where the read stops, is filled in from the germline J gene. The chain employs TRBV29 and TRBJ2-5; tentative D call: TRBD1 (6 bases). This CDR3 spans 14 amino acids. Germline assignment: CDR1 MSHET and CDR2 SYDVDS. V lost 2 bases and J 5 bases, leaving 11 bases between the germline ends. Partial CDR3 DNA: TGTGCTAGCAGTTTACCCAGGGGAGGAGACACCCAGTAC. Its translation is CASSLPRGGDTQY. The entire CDR3 protein is CASSLPRGGDTQYF.

A word on this clone: Gene names are the mouse ones. Read data end 1 residue before the CDR3 end; the end is taken from the germline J gene. V is TRBV13-3 and J is TRBJ2-4, with 10 positions matching TRBD2. Germline V gene data show CDR1 as NNHDY and CDR2 as SYVADS. The CDR3 totals 14 residues. Trimming at V came to 2 bases and at J to 6 bases, leaving 3 bases not matched to a gene. The CDR3 reads CASSDAGGANTLYF. The sequenced CDR3 bases are TGTGCCAGCAGTGACGCTGGGGGGGCGAACACCTTGTAC.

By sample fraction, this clone is medium-sized. Gene names and germline match the mouse. The read ends 1 residue early relative to the CDR3; the germline J gene fills the gap. The chain recombines TRBV26 with TRBJ2-7; D unclear. The germline V and J ends were trimmed by 4 bases and 0 bases, with 7 bases remaining between them. The CDR3 spans 13 residues. CDR1 is KGHPV and CDR2 is FQNQEV in the germline V gene (reference sequence). The CDR3 loop reads CASSPGSSYEQYF. The sequenced CDR3 bases are TGTGCCAGCAGTCCGGGGAGCTCCTATGAACAGTAC. Drawing the rest from reference TRBV26 and TRBJ2-7, the complete variable domain is NSKVIQTPRYLVKGQGQKAKMRCIPEKGHPVVFWYQQNKNNEFKFLINFQNQEVLQQIDMTEKRFSAECPSNSPCSLEIQSSEAGDSALYLCASSPGSSYEQYFGPGTRLTVL.

This clone appeared once. Gene names and germline refer to mouse. With the read ending 1 residue before the CDR3 end, the germline J gene is used to fill in that end. V gene TRBV13-2 combines with J gene TRBJ2-2, with 10 positions matching TRBD1. Germline V gene lookup returns CDR1 NNHNN and CDR2 SYGAGS (reference sequence). This CDR3 has 17 amino acids. V shed 4 bases, J shed 1 base, and the junction held 7 bases outside the gene matches. The part of the CDR3 DNA that was read is TGTGCCAGCGGTCTATCCCGGGACAGGGGAAACACCGGGCAGCTCTAC. Its translation: CASGLSRDRGNTGQLY. The complete CDR3 sequence is CASGLSRDRGNTGQLYF.

On this clone: Mouse names are used for the genes. Read coverage stops 1 residue before the CDR3 terminus; the germline J gene supplies the remainder. V usage is TRBV1 and J usage is TRBJ1-3; D is unclear. CDR3 length: 11 amino acids. Germline V gives CDR1 NSQYPW, CDR2 LRSPGD (reference sequence). The V end was cut by 5 bases, the J end by 1 base, with 0 bases between. Incomplete CDR3 DNA: TGCACCTGCAGTTCTGGAAATACGCTCTAT. Protein: CTCSSGNTLY. The CDR3 as a whole reads CTCSSGNTLYF.

Comment on this clone: The genes and germline here are from mouse. The missing CDR3 end, 1 residue past where the read stops, is filled in from the germline J gene. V and J are TRBV12-1 and TRBJ2-7, with TRBD1 matching 7 bases. CDR3 length: 13 amino acids. V was clipped by 4 bases and J by 3 bases; unmatched bases: 5. Per the germline V gene, CDR1 is SGHSN and CDR2 is HYEKVE. The CDR3 sequence: CASSPTGYYEQYF. CDR3 DNA, as far as it was read: TGTGCCAGCTCCCCGACAGGGTACTATGAACAGTAC.